Described below is a single T cell receptor beta chain sequence and its context. Its antigen has not been determined. No quality values exist for individual bases; no much larger clone is one base distant. Collaborating institutions collected whole blood in K2EDTA tubes following their own protocols. For TCRbeta analysis, collaborators shipped samples as frozen whole blood, isolated PBMCs, or DNA extracted from either of those sample types. The data stem from a study of blood T cell repertoires in COVID-19 (dated by TCRdb to the early 2020s). Describing the broader study: Samples covering the acute and convalescent phases of COVID-19 were provided by collaborators in the United States, Italy and Spain. The prospective study material was composed of cDNA or gDNA derived from T cells, B-cell-depleted T cells, or PBMCs. Deeply sampled blood TCRbeta repertoires from subjects exposed to, actively infected with, or recovered from COVID-19 were included in the dataset. A freely available public database, intended as a resource for researchers studying the immune response to SARS-CoV-2, is where the repertoires were released. The samples were drawn from the first 160 participants of the ongoing ImmuneRACE study and from over 950 subjects provided by 6 global collaborators. A de-identified subject ID, COVID-19 status, age in years and sex were almost always included in the sample metadata. Where available, HLA class I and class II types were taken from metadata supplied by the sample provider and were not determined by assay-based typing.

General findings and caveats noted by the study authors: How much clinical and demographic metadata was included differed by source and by participant, and the metadata was provided uncurated.

TCRbeta CDR3 regions were amplified from genomic DNA by means of the immunoSEQ Assay, a bias-controlled multiplex PCR. Regarding the original processing steps: The number of nucleated cells in each sample was estimated by amplification of reference gene primers within the assay. To quantify the absolute abundance of each unique TCRbeta CDR3 rearrangement, sequence reads were collapsed and filtered. For each sample, productive Simpson clonality was calculated by taking the square root of Simpson's diversity index across productive rearrangements. TCRdb provides this immuneACCESS table in a form limited to in-frame rearrangements. Some clones are lacking; in checked studies, under half of them reflect an unresolved V gene, and why the rest are absent is not known. Clone size and V and J calls were adopted from that table, with D and trimming inferred from the DNA. The sample includes 200,000 to 250,000 clones, with more than 85% observed a single time. Around 2.7% of the sample comes from the top ten.

Taken from the germline V gene, the CDR1 and CDR2 loops are SGHTA and FQGTGA. Trimming at the junction amounts to 0 bases on V and 3 bases on J, and the germline ends lie 11 bases apart. The CDR3 numbers 15 residues from cysteine through phenylalanine. This entry keeps only the CDR3 DNA: 45 bases, framed from base 1. The clonotype originates from a man in his fifties or sixties with acute or convalescent COVID-19. The sample comprised peripheral blood. The rearranged chain carries TRBV7-3 and TRBJ1-1; the D gene assignment is ambiguous. The encoded CDR3 is CASSLTPGGDTEAFF. The nucleotide sequence is given as TGTGCCAGCAGCTTAACGCCTGGAGGCGACACTGAAGCTTTCTTT. The CDR3, completed at both ends by the reference TRBV7-3 and TRBJ1-1 genes, gives the full variable domain GAGVSQTPSNKVTEKGKYVELRCDPISGHTALYWYRQSLGQGPEFLIYFQGTGAADDSGLPNDRFFAVRPEGSVSTLKIQRTERGDSAVYLCASSLTPGGDTEAFFGQGTRLTVV.